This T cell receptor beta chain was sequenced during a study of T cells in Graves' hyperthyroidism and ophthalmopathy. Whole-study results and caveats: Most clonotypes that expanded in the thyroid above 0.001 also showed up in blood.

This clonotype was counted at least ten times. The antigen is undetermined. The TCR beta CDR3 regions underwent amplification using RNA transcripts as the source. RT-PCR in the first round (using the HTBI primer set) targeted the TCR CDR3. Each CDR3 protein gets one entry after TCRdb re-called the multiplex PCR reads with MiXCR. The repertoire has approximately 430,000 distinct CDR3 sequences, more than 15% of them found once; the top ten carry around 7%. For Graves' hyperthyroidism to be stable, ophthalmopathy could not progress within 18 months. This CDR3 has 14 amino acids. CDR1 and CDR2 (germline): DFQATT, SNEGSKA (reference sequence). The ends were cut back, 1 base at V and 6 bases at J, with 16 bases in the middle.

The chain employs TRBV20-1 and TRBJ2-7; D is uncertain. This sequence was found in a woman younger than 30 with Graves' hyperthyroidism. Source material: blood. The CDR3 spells CSARGLGGPVEQYF. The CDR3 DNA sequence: TGCAGTGCTAGAGGATTGGGCGGACCTGTCGAGCAGTACTTC.